This entry is about one T cell receptor beta chain. The source of the sample is a study of identical twins. TCRdb processed the 5' RACE reads anew with MiXCR; each CDR3 protein has one entry. The sample lists around 1.7 million distinct CDR3 sequences, less than 35% occurring once. CDR3 length: 11 amino acids. Germline V gene lookup returns CDR1 MGHDK and CDR2 SYGVNS. Trimming shortened V by 8 bases and J by 11 bases, and 13 bases separated the two germline ends. The chain links TRBV25-1 to TRBJ2-4, with D tentatively TRBD2 (6 bases). The source is a newborn girl in good health. The sequencing input was cord blood. The CDR3 DNA is TGTGCCAGCCGATCGGGGACTCTTCAGTACTTC. Its protein product is CASRSGTLQYF.